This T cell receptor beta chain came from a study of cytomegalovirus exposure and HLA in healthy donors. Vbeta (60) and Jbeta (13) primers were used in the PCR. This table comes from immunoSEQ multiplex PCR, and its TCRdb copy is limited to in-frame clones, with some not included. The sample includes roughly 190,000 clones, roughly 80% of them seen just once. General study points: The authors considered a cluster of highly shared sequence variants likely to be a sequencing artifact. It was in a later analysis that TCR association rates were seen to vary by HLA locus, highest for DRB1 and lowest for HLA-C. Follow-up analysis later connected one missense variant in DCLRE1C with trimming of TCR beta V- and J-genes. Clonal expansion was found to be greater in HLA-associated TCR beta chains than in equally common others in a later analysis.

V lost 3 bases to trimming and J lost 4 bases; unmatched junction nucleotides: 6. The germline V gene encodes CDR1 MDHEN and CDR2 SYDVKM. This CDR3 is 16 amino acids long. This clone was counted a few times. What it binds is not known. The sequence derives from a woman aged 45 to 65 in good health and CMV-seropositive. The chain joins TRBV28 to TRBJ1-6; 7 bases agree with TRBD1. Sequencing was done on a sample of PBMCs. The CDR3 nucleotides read TGTGCCAGCAGTTTGGGAAGACAGGGTTATAATTCACCCCTCCACTTT. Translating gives CASSLGRQGYNSPLHF.